A selection of T cell receptor beta chains follows, all from one sample in a study of blood T cell repertoires in COVID-19. The data were produced by immunoSEQ multiplex PCR, yet TCRdb's version contains in-frame clones alone and is incomplete. The data contain about 200,000 clones, 84% of them singletons. The sample taken for sequencing was PBMCs or T cells enriched from blood (not recorded which). Every receptor here comes from a man aged 35 to 55 who had recovered from COVID-19. The conserved cysteine and the conserved F or W are not part of the CDR3 here. The order of the fields is CDR3 protein, J gene, V gene.

ASSLGSVYGYT	TRBJ1-2	TRBV28
ASSAYTGWAYEQY	TRBJ2-7	TRBV5-4
ASSPDSYGYT	TRBJ1-2	TRBV18
ASRFDGRTEAF	TRBJ1-1	TRBV2
ASSQIRILGTGTGELF	TRBJ2-2	TRBV4-2
ASSLRFVGSGAMNTEAF	TRBJ1-1	TRBV5-1
ASSLDLRDRTYGYT	TRBJ1-2	TRBV11-2
ASSLGTGNEKLF	TRBJ1-4	TRBV21-1
AWDRSYGYT	TRBJ1-2	TRBV30
ASSWNSEAF	TRBJ1-1	TRBV6-5
ASSQRGSGQPQH	TRBJ1-5	TRBV3-1/TRBV3-2
ASSLGTSGYTGELF	TRBJ2-2	TRBV7-6
ASSLRQGAGGELF	TRBJ2-2	TRBV11-1
ASSFNRVQNYGYT	TRBJ1-2	TRBV19
ASRQGERNTEAF	TRBJ1-1	TRBV19
AISDGREGARGSPLH	TRBJ1-6	TRBV10-3
ASTFGSEQY	TRBJ2-7	TRBV6-5
ASSLTQSFEAF	TRBJ1-1	TRBV10-2
ASSQGPGLNTEAF	TRBJ1-1	TRBV4-2
ASSRGYEQY	TRBJ2-7	TRBV18
ARSPRRGGGPDSNQPQH	TRBJ1-5	TRBV7-5
ASSLLLGTQNMNTEAF	TRBJ1-1	TRBV5-1
ASSPTGYLSEAF	TRBJ1-1	TRBV18
ASRDSPYTGELF	TRBJ2-2	TRBV5-1
ASSEPSWEEPKNIQY	TRBJ2-4	TRBV2
ASGTGLETDTQY	TRBJ2-3	TRBV5-1
ASSLGSGGRQPQH	TRBJ1-5	TRBV5-1
AWSDRGWNSPLH	TRBJ1-6	TRBV30
ASSQENGQGYQPQH	TRBJ1-5	TRBV4-2
ASRTSSSYNEQF	TRBJ2-1	TRBV6-5
ASSRPGQGYTDTQY	TRBJ2-3	TRBV23-1
ASGTGVGAF	TRBJ1-1	TRBV9
ASSPGQRGGQETQY	TRBJ2-5	TRBV7-3
ASSLGATAGGGREQF	TRBJ2-1	TRBV5-1
ASSTFGTPSLTNEKLF	TRBJ1-4	TRBV21-1
ASSSRQGDEQF	TRBJ2-1	TRBV5-4